Included here is one T cell receptor (beta chain) sequence, with context. With 6 bases clipped from V and 0 bases from J, the junction kept 2 bases outside the gene matches. Per germline, CDR1 SQVTM and CDR2 ANQGSEA. This CDR3 is built from 13 residues. Authors' processing steps: By means of reference gene primer amplification, nucleated cell counts were estimated. Assay used: immunoSEQ multiplex PCR; TCRdb lists only in-frame clones, some missing. D and trimming were read from the DNA, whereas the V and J calls and clone size are those reported in that table. The profile covers roughly 200,000 clones, with roughly 82% appearing a single time and around 6% taken by the ten largest. The record originates from a study of blood T cell repertoires in COVID-19. Study summary: From T cells, B-cell-depleted T cells, or PBMCs came the material, which was cDNA or gDNA.

Those enrolled, adults aged 18 to 89 years, came from 25 or so US areas. Cohorts were determined from participant-reported clinical history. This chain uses TRBV29-1 with TRBJ1-5, with 7 positions matching TRBD1. Sequences were obtained from PBMCs or T cells enriched from blood (not recorded which). The TCR originated in a man aged 35-49 years with acute COVID-19. CDR3 residues: CSVAGGSNQPQHF. CDR3 coding DNA: TGCAGCGTAGCAGGGGGTAGCAATCAGCCCCAGCATTTT.